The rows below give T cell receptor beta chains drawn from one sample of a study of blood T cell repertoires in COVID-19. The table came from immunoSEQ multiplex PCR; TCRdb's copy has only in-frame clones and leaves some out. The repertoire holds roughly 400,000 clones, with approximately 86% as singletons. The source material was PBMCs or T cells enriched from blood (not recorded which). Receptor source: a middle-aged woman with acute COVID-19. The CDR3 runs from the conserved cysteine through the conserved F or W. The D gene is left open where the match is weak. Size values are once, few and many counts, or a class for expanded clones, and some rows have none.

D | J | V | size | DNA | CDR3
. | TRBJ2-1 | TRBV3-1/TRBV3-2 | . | TGTGCCAGCAGCCAAAAAGGCAGGACAGCCCTGACCTACAATGAGCAGTTCTTC | CASSQKGRTALTYNEQFF
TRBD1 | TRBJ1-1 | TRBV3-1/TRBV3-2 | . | TGTGCCAGCAGCCTAAAGGGACAGGGCAGCACTGAAGCTTTCTTT | CASSLKGQGSTEAFF
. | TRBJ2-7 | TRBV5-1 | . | TGCGCCAGCAGCACGGGACTGAGCTACGAGCAGTACTTC | CASSTGLSYEQYF
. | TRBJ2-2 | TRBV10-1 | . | TGCGCCAGCAGTGGACAGGCCGGGACCGGGGAGCTGTTTTTT | CASSGQAGTGELFF
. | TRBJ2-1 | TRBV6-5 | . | TGTGCCAGCAGTTACTCCAGGGGTAATGAGCAGTTCTTC | CASSYSRGNEQFF
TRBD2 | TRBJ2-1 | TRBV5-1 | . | TGCGCCAGCAGCTTGAGTCCAAGCGGGGTATCCCCCTACAATGAGCAGTTCTTC | CASSLSPSGVSPYNEQFF
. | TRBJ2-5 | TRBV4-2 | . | TGTGCCAGCAGCCCGCGGGGCAGGGAAGAAGAGACCCAGTACTTC | CASSPRGREEETQYF
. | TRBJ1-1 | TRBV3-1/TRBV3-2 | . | TGTGCCAGCAGCCTAATTGGAGGGACTGAAGCTTTCTTT | CASSLIGGTEAFF
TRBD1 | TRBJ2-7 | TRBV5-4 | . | TGTGCCAGCAGCTTCCCCGACAGGGTCAACGAGCAGTACTTC | CASSFPDRVNEQYF
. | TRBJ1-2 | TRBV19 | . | TGTGCCAGTAGTCCCCAGACAGCCGCTGGCTATGGCTACACCTTC | CASSPQTAAGYGYTF
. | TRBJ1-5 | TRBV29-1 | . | TGCAGCGTTGTGGACGGGGGGACGGATCAGCCCCAGCATTTT | CSVVDGGTDQPQHF
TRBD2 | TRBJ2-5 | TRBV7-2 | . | TGTGCCAGCAGCTTCGTCGCGGGGGTTGAGACCCAGTACTTC | CASSFVAGVETQYF
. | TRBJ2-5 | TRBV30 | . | TGTGCCTGGAGTTCATTGGGACTTGGGGAGACCCAGTACTTC | CAWSSLGLGETQYF
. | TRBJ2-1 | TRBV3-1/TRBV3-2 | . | TGTGCCAGCAGCCCTCTAGCCCCCCATGAGCAGTTCTTC | CASSPLAPHEQFF
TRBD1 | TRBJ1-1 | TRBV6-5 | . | TGTGCCAGCGGGACAGGGGATGACACTGAAGCTTTCTTT | CASGTGDDTEAFF
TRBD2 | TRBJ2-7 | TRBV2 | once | TGTGCCAGCAGTGAACCTAGCGGGGGACCTCGATCGCAGTACTTC | CASSEPSGGPRSQYF
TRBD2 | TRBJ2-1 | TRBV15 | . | TGTGCCACCAGCCGGGACTACTCCTACAATGAGCAGTTCTTC | CATSRDYSYNEQFF
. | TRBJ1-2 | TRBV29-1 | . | TGCAGCGTTACAGGGAACTATGGCTACACCTTC | CSVTGNYGYTF
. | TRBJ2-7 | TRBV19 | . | TGTGCCAGTATCCGCTACGAGCAGTACTTC | CASIRYEQYF
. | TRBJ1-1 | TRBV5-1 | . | TGCGCCAGCAGCCTATCTACGAACACTGAAGCTTTCTTT | CASSLSTNTEAFF
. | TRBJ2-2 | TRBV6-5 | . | TGTGCCAGCAGTTACGGACAGATGAACACCGGGGAGCTGTTTTTT | CASSYGQMNTGELFF
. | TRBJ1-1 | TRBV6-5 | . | TGTGCCAGCAGTAGGGGTGGCACTGAAGCTTTCTTT | CASSRGGTEAFF
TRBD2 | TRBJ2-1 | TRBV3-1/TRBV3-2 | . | TGTGCCAGCCGGAGCGGGGGAGGTAATGAGCAGTTCTTC | CASRSGGGNEQFF
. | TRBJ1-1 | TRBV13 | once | TGTGCCAGCAGCTTAGAAGGGGAGAACACTGAAGCTTTCTTT | CASSLEGENTEAFF
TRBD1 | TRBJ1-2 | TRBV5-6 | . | TGTGCCAGCAAGAAACAGGGGGTGGGAGGCTATGGCTACACCTTC | CASKKQGVGGYGYTF
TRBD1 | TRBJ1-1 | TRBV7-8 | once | TGTGCCAGCAGCCCTAGGACAGGAGGAATGAACACTGAAGCTTTCTTT | CASSPRTGGMNTEAFF
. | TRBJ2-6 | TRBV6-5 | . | TGTGCCAGCAGTTTCAGGCGCTCTGGGGCCAACGTCCTGACTTTC | CASSFRRSGANVLTF
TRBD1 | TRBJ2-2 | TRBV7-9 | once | TGTGCCAGCAGACCTGGACAGGGGGCACGTGGGGAGCTGTTTTTT | CASRPGQGARGELFF
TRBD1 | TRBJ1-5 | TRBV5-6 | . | TGTGCCAGCAGCCGGGACAGATATAGCAATCAGCCCCAGCATTTT | CASSRDRYSNQPQHF
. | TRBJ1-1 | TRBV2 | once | TGTGCCAGCAGGGTACCTAGGAACACTGAAGCTTTCTTT | CASRVPRNTEAFF
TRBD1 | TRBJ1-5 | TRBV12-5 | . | TGTGCTAGTGGTTTCGGGACAGGGGGCGATGTACCCCAGCCCCAGCATTTT | CASGFGTGGDVPQPQHF
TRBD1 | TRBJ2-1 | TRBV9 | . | TGTGCCAGCAGCCTTACAGGGGGGAGCTCCTACAATGAGCAGTTCTTC | CASSLTGGSSYNEQFF
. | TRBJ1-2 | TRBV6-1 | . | TGTGCCAGCAGTGAGGCAGGGGTATATGACTACACCTTC | CASSEAGVYDYTF
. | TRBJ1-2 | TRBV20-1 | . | TGCAGTGCTATGGTGGGGGCCGGCTACACCTTC | CSAMVGAGYTF
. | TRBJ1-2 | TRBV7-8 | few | TGTGCCAGCAGCTTGGGGGGGGCGCATGGCTACACCTTC | CASSLGGAHGYTF
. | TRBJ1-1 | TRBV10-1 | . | TGCGCCAGCAGTGAGTCGATGGGGGGCACTGAAGCTTTCTTT | CASSESMGGTEAFF
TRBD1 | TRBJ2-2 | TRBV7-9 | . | TGTGCCAGCAGCACTACTGACAGGGGGCCAACCGGGGAGCTGTTTTTT | CASSTTDRGPTGELFF
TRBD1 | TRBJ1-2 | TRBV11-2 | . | TGTGCCAGCAGCCCTCGGACAGGACGCGGCTACACCTTC | CASSPRTGRGYTF
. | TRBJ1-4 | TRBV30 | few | TGTGCCTGGAGTGTGGCAGGGGCTGGTGAAAAACTGTTTTTT | CAWSVAGAGEKLFF
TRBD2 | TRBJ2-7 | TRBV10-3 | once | TGTGCCATCACCGCTAGCGGGGATCACTACGAGCAGTACTTC | CAITASGDHYEQYF